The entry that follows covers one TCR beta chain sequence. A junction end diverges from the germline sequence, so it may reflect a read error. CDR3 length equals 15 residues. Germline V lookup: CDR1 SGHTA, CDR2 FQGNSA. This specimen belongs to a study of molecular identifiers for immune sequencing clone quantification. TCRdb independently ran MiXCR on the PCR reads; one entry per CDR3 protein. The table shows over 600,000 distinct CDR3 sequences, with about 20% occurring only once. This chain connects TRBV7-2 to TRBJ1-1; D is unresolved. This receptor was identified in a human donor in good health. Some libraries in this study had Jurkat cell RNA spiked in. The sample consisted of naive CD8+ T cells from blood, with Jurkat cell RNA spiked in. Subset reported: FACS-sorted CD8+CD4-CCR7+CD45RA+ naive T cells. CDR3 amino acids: CASSLVYGFGTEASF. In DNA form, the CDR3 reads TGTGCCAGCAGCTTAGTTTATGGGTTTGGCACTGAGGCTTCCTTT.